This TCR beta chain was sequenced during a study of shared T cell receptors in the human thymus. CDR3 length equals 13 residues. CDR1 and CDR2 from the germline V gene are MNHEY and SMNVEV (reference sequence). Trimming pared 10 bases from V and 9 bases from J, leaving 19 bases between. Here immunoSEQ multiplex PCR was the method, and the copy in TCRdb shows in-frame clones only, minus some. The top ten hold about 0.01% of the sample, which has about 660,000 clones, roughly 90% seen once. Separately, the same data were catalogued under a study of human thymus T cells. According to that study: Healthy Finnish infants undergoing corrective surgery for congenital heart defects were used as donors. Across thymic and blood repertoires, the usage of V and J genes appeared to be biased. Thymic repertoires from unrelated individuals overlapped highly, related research reported.

V usage is TRBV27 and J usage is TRBJ2-1, with D tentatively TRBD2 (6 bases). This TCR came from a boy under three years old with a congenital heart defect. Sequencing was performed on thymocytes. CDR3 residues: CAIPRGERSEQFF. In DNA, the CDR3 is TGTGCCATCCCGCGCGGGGAGCGGAGTGAGCAGTTCTTC.